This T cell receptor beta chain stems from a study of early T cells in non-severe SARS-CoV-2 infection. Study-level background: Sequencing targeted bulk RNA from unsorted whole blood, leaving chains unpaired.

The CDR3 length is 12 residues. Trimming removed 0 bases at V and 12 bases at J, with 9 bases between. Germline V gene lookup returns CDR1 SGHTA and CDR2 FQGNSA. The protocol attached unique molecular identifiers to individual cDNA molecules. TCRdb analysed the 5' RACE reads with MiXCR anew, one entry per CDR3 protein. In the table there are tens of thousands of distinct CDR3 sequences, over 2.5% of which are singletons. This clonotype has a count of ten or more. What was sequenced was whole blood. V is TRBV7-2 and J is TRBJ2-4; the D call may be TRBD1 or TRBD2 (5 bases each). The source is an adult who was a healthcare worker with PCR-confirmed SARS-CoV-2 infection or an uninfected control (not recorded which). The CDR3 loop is CASSLARDRQYF. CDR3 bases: TGTGCCAGCAGCTTAGCCCGGGACCGTCAGTACTTC.